Detailed here is one TCR beta chain. Its specificity is not known. This entry comes from a study of lymphopenia after photon versus proton radiotherapy. This CDR3 is 16 amino acids long. V was cut by 1 base and J by 0 bases, with 12 bases left in between. From germline, CDR1 is MDHEN and CDR2 SYDVKM. Whole-study results and caveats: Survival link was tested only in deceased patients; proton benefit remains a possibility. After the lymphocyte nadir, photon-treated repertoires showed oligoclonal expansion, especially of CD8+ Temra cells. Relative stability marked proton patients; photon patients lost diversity and naive cells.

Using immunoSEQ multiplex PCR, the repertoire was profiled, and TCRdb retains in-frame clones only, with some absent. The sample holds some 20,000 clones, roughly 81% seen once. The chain couples TRBV28 to TRBJ1-1; D unclear. The receptor comes from a woman aged 45 to 65 with pancreatic cancer. The material was peripheral blood, obtained from a patient treated with photon-based radiotherapy. Here the CDR3 reads CASSLYIDIMNTEAFF. In nucleotides, the CDR3 is TGTGCCAGCAGTTTATATATAGACATCATGAACACTGAAGCTTTCTTT.